One T cell receptor (beta chain) is described in this entry. No antigen is known for it. These data belong to a study of shared clonotypes between healthy human individuals. Donors were healthy HIV-negative adults without recent acute infections or vaccinations. For unsorted samples, genomic DNA was extracted from around 96 million PBMCs. For each subset, genomic DNA was distributed in equal portions over several immunoSEQ plates. Here immunoSEQ multiplex PCR was the method, and the copy in TCRdb shows in-frame clones only, minus some. The sample has about 520,000 clones; approximately 78% are singletons. Study conclusions and caveats: It was the few donors that limited the genetic and exposure-history diversity represented.

This TCR derives from a woman in her 40s in good health. Some clones in this sample may be carry-over from other donors' samples. The specimen was PBMCs.

CDR3 in DNA: TGTGCCAGCAGCCGGGACAGCGGAAACACCATATATTTT. Residues: CASSRDSGNTIYF. The chain carries TRBV6-1 and TRBJ1-3; 7 nucleotides align to TRBD1. Germline lookup yields CDR1 MNHNS and CDR2 SASEGT. With V trimmed by 6 bases and J by 4 bases, 3 bases remained unmatched. The CDR3 length is 13 residues.